Each of the 25 T cell receptor beta chains below was sequenced from the same sample in a study of blood T cell repertoires in COVID-19. The table came from immunoSEQ multiplex PCR; TCRdb's copy has only in-frame clones and leaves some out. Seen here are 350,000 to 400,000 clones, more than 75% observed once, and the top ten hold approximately 1.9%. Sequencing was done on a sample of PBMCs or T cells enriched from blood (not recorded which). These receptors were collected from a man aged 35 to 55 in a cohort exposed to, infected with or recovered from COVID-19 (not recorded which).

With respect to this clone: The junction does not match germline at one end; this may be a read error. Other DNA sequences from this sample encode an identical CDR3 as well. For the CDR3, the DNA is TGTGCCAGCAGAAATTTAAACACCGGGGAACTGTTTTTT. Amino acids: CASRNLNTGELFF. The chain employs TRBV6-4 and TRBJ2-2, with D perhaps TRBD2 (5 bases). The CDR3 length is 13 residues. Germline loops: CDR1 MRHNA, CDR2 SNTAGT.

V is TRBV3-1 (or the pseudogene TRBV3-2) and J is TRBJ2-1, with TRBD2 matching over 9 bases. CDR3 length: 14 amino acids. With V trimmed by 10 bases and J by 4 bases, 8 bases remained unmatched. Germline CDR1 and CDR2: LGHDT and YNNKEL (reference sequence). The CDR3 DNA reads as TGTGCCACGGGGGCGGGAGGGGGATACAATGAGCAGTTCTTC. Translated, it gives CATGAGGGYNEQFF.

The V and J genes are TRBV18 and TRBJ2-7; the D gene is possibly TRBD1 (6 bases). V dropped 2 bases and J dropped 3 bases, with 8 bases sitting between them. Germline CDR1 is KGHSH and CDR2 is LQKENI. This CDR3 has 13 amino acids. DNA of the CDR3: TGTGCCAGCTCACCAAGGACAGACTACGAGCAGTACTTC. Translated, it gives CASSPRTDYEQYF.

The chain is built from TRBV28 and TRBJ2-2; the match to TRBD2 covers 9 bases. The CDR3 sequence is 15 residues long. CDR1 and CDR2 from the germline V gene are MDHEN and SYDVKM. V was clipped by 6 bases and J by 1 base; unmatched bases: 3. The CDR3 DNA is TGTGCCAGCAGGCTGACTAGCGGGAACACCGGGGAGCTGTTTTTT. Translated: CASRLTSGNTGELFF.

The rearrangement uses TRBV11-2 and TRBJ1-4; possible D gene TRBD1, 5 bases. The germline V gene encodes CDR1 SGHAT and CDR2 FQNNGV. The CDR3 extends over 15 amino acids. V was shortened by 1 base and J by 4 bases, with 10 bases between the two germline ends. This CDR3 reads CASSLGTGRNEKLFF. The CDR3 nucleotides read TGTGCCAGCAGCTTAGGTACAGGACGTAATGAAAAACTGTTTTTT.

The V and J genes are TRBV5-6 and TRBJ1-3; 7 bases are a match to TRBD1. This CDR3 contains 15 residues. The germline V gene encodes CDR1 SGHDT and CDR2 YYEEEE. V shed 3 bases, J shed 7 bases, and the junction held 10 bases outside the gene matches. The CDR3 bases are TGTGCCAGCAGCTCCGGACAGGCCCTATTTAACACCATATATTTT. Its protein product is CASSSGQALFNTIYF.

The chain carries TRBV10-3 and TRBJ2-1, with TRBD1 identical over 9 bases. The CDR3 runs 17 residues. The germline V gene encodes CDR1 ENHRY and CDR2 SYGVKD. V was pared by 4 bases and J by 3 bases, with 10 bases of the junction left unmatched. This CDR3 is CAISGPTRTGVYNEQFF. CDR3 nucleotide sequence: TGTGCCATCAGTGGGCCCACGCGGACAGGGGTCTACAATGAGCAGTTCTTC.

The J gene is TRBJ2-7, the V gene TRBV28; 7 bases align to TRBD1. V dropped 4 bases and J dropped 3; count of bases not matched to a gene: 3. The CDR3 is made up of 13 amino acids. Looked up from germline, CDR1 is MDHEN and CDR2 is SYDVKM. In DNA, the CDR3 is TGTGCCAGCAGTTCGGGACAGTACTACGAGCAGTACTTC. Its protein is CASSSGQYYEQYF.

This clone was observed once. V and J are TRBV3-1 (or the pseudogene TRBV3-2) and TRBJ1-1, with a tentative D call TRBD1 (5 bases). This CDR3 contains 14 residues. V lost 3 bases and J lost 3, with 11 bases in between. Per the germline V gene, CDR1 is LGHDT and CDR2 is YNNKEL (reference sequence). The DNA of the CDR3 is TGTGCCAGCAGCCATACCGACAGATACACTGAAGCTTTCTTT. This encodes CASSHTDRYTEAFF.

The CDR3, as DNA: TGTGCCAGCAGCGCCCGGGACTTGACCTACAATGAGCAGTTCTTC. It translates to CASSARDLTYNEQFF. The gene calls are TRBV21-1 and TRBJ2-1; TRBD2 is taken as the D call from the table, unchecked against the DNA. TRBV21-1 constitutes a pseudogene. The CDR3 is 15 residues long.

V usage is TRBV23-1 and J usage is TRBJ1-4; possibly TRBD1 for D (5 bases). TRBV23-1 is noted as an ORF with a role that remains uncertain. This CDR3 has 14 residues. The V end lost 5 bases, the J end lost 4 bases, and 11 bases lay between the germline ends. The CDR3 loop reads CASSFTDSNEKLFF. The CDR3 DNA is TGCGCCAGCAGTTTTACCGACAGTAATGAAAAACTGTTTTTT.

CDR3 nucleotide sequence: TGTGCCAGCAGTTACCTCGGACAGGGGAACGAGCAGTACTTC. It specifies CASSYLGQGNEQYF. The chain combines TRBV6-5 with TRBJ2-7; 9 positions agree with TRBD1. CDR1 MNHEY and CDR2 SVGAGI come from the germline V gene. The V and J ends lost 2 bases and 5 bases, in that order; junction bases with no gene match: 4. The CDR3 covers 14 residues.

The V gene is TRBV15, the J gene TRBJ1-5; unclear D gene. CDR1 is LNHNV, CDR2 YYDKDF, per germline (reference sequence). The CDR3 runs to 13 residues. V lost 5 bases and J 10 bases, leaving 15 bases between the germline ends. CDR3 amino acids: CATSWETTGPQHF. The CDR3 nucleotides read TGTGCCACCAGCTGGGAAACGACGGGACCCCAGCATTTT.

This chain connects TRBV10-3 to TRBJ2-5; TRBD1 aligns across 9 bases. This CDR3 has 18 amino acids. Germline V lookup: CDR1 ENHRY, CDR2 SYGVKD. V lost 2 bases, J lost 6 bases, and 16 bases stayed unmatched. For the CDR3, the DNA is TGTGCCATCAGTGAGGCGGGTGGTTCCGGGACAGGGACGAAGACCCAGTACTTC. Its protein product is CAISEAGGSGTGTKTQYF.

The chain employs TRBV30 and TRBJ1-1, with D possibly matching TRBD1 (5 bases). CDR1 and CDR2 from the germline V gene are GTSNPN and SVGIG (reference sequence). V lost 1 base to trimming and J lost 4 bases, with 7 bases between them. The CDR3 spans 12 residues. CDR3 sequence: CAWSGQRTEAFF. In nucleotides, the CDR3 is TGTGCCTGGAGTGGACAGCGCACTGAAGCTTTCTTT.

This clone appeared a few times. The chain carries TRBV28 and TRBJ1-2; no definite D call. Germline V gene lookup returns CDR1 MDHEN and CDR2 SYDVKM. Trimming took off 6 bases at V and 2 bases at J, with 10 bases between the two ends. CDR3 length: 13 residues. CDR3 DNA sequence: TGTGCCAGCAGCGGAGTTTACAACTATGGCTACACCTTC. Protein sequence: CASSGVYNYGYTF.

In DNA form, the CDR3 reads TGTGCCAGCAGTTTAACTACCTCTGGCACCGGGGAGCTGTTTTTT. This gives the protein CASSLTTSGTGELFF. The V gene is TRBV11-3, the J gene TRBJ2-2; no firm D call. The CDR3 is 15 amino acids. CDR1 and CDR2 from the germline V gene are SGHNT and YENEEA. Trimming took 6 bases from V and 4 from J, leaving 15 bases between them.

The chain recombines TRBV28 with TRBJ1-3, with a possible D match to TRBD1 (6 bases). Per germline, CDR1 MDHEN and CDR2 SYDVKM. Trimming pared 5 bases from V and 4 bases from J, leaving 9 bases between. This CDR3 spans 13 amino acids. CDR3 loop: CASSLQGGNTIYF. The CDR3 bases are TGTGCCAGCAGTCTACAGGGAGGAAACACCATATATTTT.

This chain uses TRBV7-9 with TRBJ1-6; possible D gene TRBD1, 6 bases. This CDR3 comprises 15 residues. CDR1 and CDR2 (germline): SEHNR, FQNEAQ (reference sequence). V gave up 5 bases and J gave up 6 bases, with 14 bases separating them. The CDR3 DNA reads TGTGCCAGCAGCGCCCCTGGACAGACTAATTCACCCCTCCACTTT. This gives the protein CASSAPGQTNSPLHF. Looking up the rest from reference TRBV7-9 and TRBJ1-6 gives the full variable domain: DTGVSQNPRHKITKRGQNVTFRCDPISEHNRLYWYRQTLGQGPEFLTYFQNEAQLEKSRLLSDRFSAERPKGSFSTLEIQRTEQGDSAMYLCASSAPGQTNSPLHFGNGTRLTVT.

The gene calls are TRBV27 and TRBJ2-5; 11 positions match TRBD1. Germline loops: CDR1 MNHEY, CDR2 SMNVEV (reference sequence). V lost 5 bases and J lost 4; bases outside the gene matches: 6. This CDR3 contains 15 residues. The CDR3 sequence: CASSGGTGGGETQYF. The CDR3 DNA follows: TGTGCCAGCAGTGGTGGGACAGGGGGGGGAGAGACCCAGTACTTC.

The chain employs TRBV18 and TRBJ2-3; D is unresolved. Per germline, CDR1 KGHSH and CDR2 LQKENI. The CDR3 spans 14 residues. With 2 bases removed from V and 2 bases from J, the gap between germline ends came to 8 bases. The CDR3 DNA follows: TGTGCCAGCTCACCAGCAGCGACCACAGATACGCAGTATTTT. Residues: CASSPAATTDTQYF.

The chain recombines TRBV10-3 with TRBJ1-2, with D uncertain. The V gene's germline CDR1 is ENHRY and CDR2 SYGVKD. Trimming shortened V by 0 bases and J by 0 bases, and 8 bases separated the two germline ends. The CDR3 is 15 residues long. The CDR3 protein is CAISESSASNYGYTF. The CDR3 DNA is TGTGCCATCAGTGAGTCGAGTGCTTCTAACTATGGCTACACCTTC.

Here the CDR3 reads CASRERQGAGELFF. CDR3 DNA: TGTGCCAGCAGGGAGAGACAGGGGGCCGGGGAGCTGTTTTTT. The rearrangement links TRBV7-8 to TRBJ2-2; 9 bases align to TRBD1. After removal of 6 bases from V and 6 bases from J, the junction contained 5 bases not matched to a gene. This CDR3 comprises 14 residues. Germline loops: CDR1 SGHVS, CDR2 FQNEAQ.

The chain has TRBV30 and TRBJ1-5; D may be TRBD1 (6 bases). The CDR3 contains 13 residues. V was shortened by 2 bases and J by 7 bases, with 12 bases between the two germline ends. Germline CDR1 GTSNPN, CDR2 SVGIG (reference sequence). The CDR3 DNA is TGTGCCTGGAGTTCCCAGGGGTCACAGCCCCAGCATTTT. It codes for CAWSSQGSQPQHF.

The J gene is TRBJ2-3, the V gene TRBV27; 8 nucleotides line up with TRBD2. Germline V CDR1 and CDR2: MNHEY, SMNVEV (reference sequence). V shed 2 bases, J shed 4 bases, and the junction held 8 bases outside the gene matches. This CDR3 is 16 amino acids long. The CDR3 sequence: CASSLRFGRGSDTQYF. The CDR3 DNA reads TGTGCCAGCAGTTTAAGGTTCGGGAGGGGATCAGATACGCAGTATTTT.